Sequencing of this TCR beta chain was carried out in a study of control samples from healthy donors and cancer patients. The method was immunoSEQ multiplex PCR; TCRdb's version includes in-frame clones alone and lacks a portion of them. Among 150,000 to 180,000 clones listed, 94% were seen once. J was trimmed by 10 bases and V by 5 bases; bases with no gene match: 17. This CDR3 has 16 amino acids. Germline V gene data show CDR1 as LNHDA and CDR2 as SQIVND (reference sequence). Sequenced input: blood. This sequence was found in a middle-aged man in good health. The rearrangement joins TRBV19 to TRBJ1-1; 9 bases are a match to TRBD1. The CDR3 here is CASSSFNRGRESGAFF. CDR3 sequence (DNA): TGTGCCAGTAGTTCATTCAACAGGGGGCGGGAGAGTGGAGCTTTCTTT.